A selection of T cell receptor beta chains follows, all from one sample in a study of shared clonotypes between healthy human individuals. Generated by immunoSEQ multiplex PCR, the TCRdb table keeps only in-frame clones and is missing some. The table has 190,000 or so clones, 90% to 95% seen once. Material: naive CD4+ T cells sorted from blood. These receptor sequences come from a woman aged 25 to 39 in good health. CDR3s include the opening cysteine and the closing phenylalanine or tryptophan. Fields, in order: J gene, clone size, V gene, D gene, CDR3 DNA, CDR3 protein. D genes are given only for firm matches. Not every row has a clone size; where given, it reads once, few, many or a size class.

TRBJ2-7	-	TRBV19	TRBD1	TGTGCCAGTAGTATAGTGGGGACAGGGGGCATCTACGAGCAGTACTTC	CASSIVGTGGIYEQYF
TRBJ2-7	-	TRBV11-3	-	TGTGCCAGCAGCTTAGTGGGTGGGTCCGAGCAGTACTTC	CASSLVGGSEQYF
TRBJ2-7	-	TRBV28	-	TGTGCCAGCAGTTCTCCGCCGGGACCCTACGAGCAGTACTTC	CASSSPPGPYEQYF
TRBJ1-1	-	TRBV7-2	-	TGTGCCAGCAGCTTAGCGCGTCGGCACCCGGGGACTGAAGCTTTCTTT	CASSLARRHPGTEAFF
TRBJ2-7	few	TRBV4-1	TRBD2	TGCGCCAGCAGCCTCAGTGCAAGCGGGAGGGCCTACGAGCAGTACTTC	CASSLSASGRAYEQYF
TRBJ1-1	-	TRBV18	-	TGTGCCAGCTCACCCTACTTCACCGAAGGGGACACTGAAGCTTTCTTT	CASSPYFTEGDTEAFF
TRBJ1-5	-	TRBV11-2	-	TGTGCCAGCAGCTTAGATTTGAGTCAGCCCCAGCATTTT	CASSLDLSQPQHF
TRBJ2-7	-	TRBV18	-	TGTGCCAGCTCACCATCGGTGACACCTAATTACGAGCAGTACTTC	CASSPSVTPNYEQYF
TRBJ2-7	-	TRBV28	-	TGTGCCAGCAGACAGTACGCCTACGAGCAGTACTTC	CASRQYAYEQYF
TRBJ2-3	-	TRBV14	-	TGTGCCAGCAGCTCCCCAAGCACAGATACGCAGTATTTT	CASSSPSTDTQYF
TRBJ2-1	-	TRBV7-9	-	TGTGCCAGCAGCTTTGGAGCACAGCCGATATCCTACAATGAGCAGTTCTTC	CASSFGAQPISYNEQFF
TRBJ2-2	-	TRBV2	-	TGTGCCAGCACCGGCCACTCTAACGGGGAGCTGTTTTTT	CASTGHSNGELFF
TRBJ2-7	-	TRBV6-6	-	TGTGCCAGCAGTTACAGGGGGTATACCTACGAGCAGTACTTC	CASSYRGYTYEQYF
TRBJ2-5	-	TRBV28	TRBD1	TGTGCCAGCAGTTCGCCCCATCAGGGGGCTATCGAAGAGACCCAGTACTTC	CASSSPHQGAIEETQYF
TRBJ1-1	-	TRBV10-1	-	TGCGCCAGCAGTGATAACGGCATCGAAGCTTTCTTT	CASSDNGIEAFF
TRBJ1-1	-	TRBV5-1	-	TGCGCCAGCAGTCCCGGGACAAACACTGAAGCTTTCTTT	CASSPGTNTEAFF
TRBJ1-3	-	TRBV6-5	TRBD1	TGTGCCAGCAGCCTCCAGGGGGTTGGAAACACCATATATTTT	CASSLQGVGNTIYF